These 10 T cell receptor beta chains were all obtained from the same sample, sequenced in a study of regulatory T cells in long-lasting Graves disease. Through Arm-PCR of CDR3 regions and iRepertoire HTBI primers, TCR beta libraries were built. From the multiplex PCR reads, TCRdb called clonotypes with MiXCR, one entry per CDR3 protein. The data contain about 540,000 distinct CDR3 sequences, about 13% of them singletons. The time point is: newly diagnosed GD, antithyroid drugs for less than 3 months. Researchers made the TCR library from RNA that was extracted from PBMCs. The same specimen was also included in a second study, on T cells in Graves' hyperthyroidism and ophthalmopathy.

The specimen comprised peripheral blood mononuclear cells (PBMCs), sampled at new diagnosis, from a patient treated with antithyroid drugs. These receptors all come from a man aged 30 to 39 with Graves disease.

This clonotype was picked up one time. The rearrangement links TRBV25-1 to TRBJ2-3; 8 bases align to TRBD2. The CDR3 runs 16 residues. The junction had 8 bases not matched to a gene; V was cut back by 4 bases and J by 2 bases. Germline CDR1 and CDR2: MGHDK and SYGVNS. The CDR3 spells CASSGTSGRDTDTQYF. The CDR3 DNA follows: TGTGCCAGCAGTGGAACTAGCGGCCGAGACACAGATACGCAGTATTTT.

Ten or more counts support this clonotype. V is TRBV11-2 and J is TRBJ1-1; D perhaps matches TRBD1 (5 bases). The CDR3 is made up of 14 amino acids. CDR1 and CDR2 from the germline V gene are SGHAT and FQNNGV. V was clipped by 3 bases and J by 4 bases, with 12 bases between them. CDR3 sequence (DNA): TGTGCCAGCAGCTTTGGGGACTCCTCCACTGAAGCTTTCTTT. Translation gives CASSFGDSSTEAFF.

This clonotype was counted ten times or more. The junction and the germline gene differ at one end; a read error may be behind it. The rearrangement uses TRBV20-1 and TRBJ2-7; the D is unclear. The CDR3 runs to 10 residues. The germline CDR1 and CDR2 sequences are DFQATT and SNEGSKA (reference sequence). The CDR3 loop reads CSAGDYEQYF. The CDR3 nucleotides are TGCAGTGCTGGAGACTACGAGCAGTACTTC.

This clonotype came up a few times. This may be a read error: a much more frequent sequence differs by one nucleotide. This chain links TRBV27 with TRBJ1-2; 7 positions agree with TRBD1. J lost 10 bases, V lost 6 bases, and 11 bases had no gene match. There are 13 residues in the CDR3. Per the germline V gene, CDR1 is MNHEY and CDR2 is SMNVEV (reference sequence). The CDR3 coding sequence is TGTGCCAGCAGCCCCCCCGACAGGGACCACTACACCTTC. It specifies CASSPPDRDHYTF.

The chain employs TRBV7-9 and TRBJ2-7; 9 bases match TRBD2. This CDR3 has 16 residues. The trim removed 0 bases at V and 6 bases at J, leaving 9 bases unmatched. Per germline, CDR1 SEHNR and CDR2 FQNEAQ (reference sequence). The CDR3 region has the DNA TGTGCCAGCAGCTTAGCGGGCGGGACTAGCCGGATCGAGCAGTACTTC. Its protein is CASSLAGGTSRIEQYF.

Of note for this clonotype: The junction departs from germline at one end; a sequencing error may be responsible. The CDR3 nucleotides are TGTGCCAGCAGATTGGAGGGGATCCACGAGCAGTACTTC. The encoded protein is CASRLEGIHEQYF. V gene TRBV5-6 combines with J gene TRBJ2-7, with D possibly matching TRBD2 (6 bases). In germline, CDR1 is SGHDT, CDR2 YYEEEE. CDR3 length: 13 amino acids.

This clonotype came up many times. The chain recombines TRBV3-1 with TRBJ2-1, with D possibly called TRBD1 or TRBD2 (6 bases each). CDR1 is LGHDT and CDR2 is YNNKEL in the germline V gene (reference sequence). The CDR3 is 15 residues long. V was trimmed by 4 bases and J by 8 bases, leaving 18 bases between them. DNA for the CDR3: TGTGCCAGCAGCCCGTGGGCTAGGGGGGCGGATGAGCAGTTCTTC. It codes for CASSPWARGADEQFF.

This clonotype was recorded a few times. The chain couples TRBV19 to TRBJ1-4, with D perhaps matching TRBD1 (5 bases). V lost 2 bases, J lost 4 bases, and 11 bases lay in between. Germline CDR1 is LNHDA and CDR2 is SQIVND (reference sequence). The CDR3 spans 15 residues. CDR3 sequence: CASSIRGLLNEKLFF. CDR3 DNA sequence: TGTGCCAGTAGTATACGGGGCTTACTTAATGAAAAACTGTTTTTT.

This clonotype was found many times. The V gene is TRBV12-5, the J gene TRBJ2-3; D is undetermined. Trimming removed 5 bases from V and 6 bases from J, with 9 bases in between. The germline V gene has CDR1 LGHNT and CDR2 FRNRAP. The CDR3 has 12 residues. The CDR3, as DNA: TGTGCTAGTGGTCCCTTCCCCGATACGCAGTATTTT. This translates into CASGPFPDTQYF. Full variable domain (rest looked up from reference TRBV12-5 and TRBJ2-3): DARVTQTPRHKVTEMGQEVTMRCQPILGHNTVFWYRQTMMQGLELLAYFRNRAPLDDSGMPKDRFSAEMPDATLATLKIQPSEPRDSAVYFCASGPFPDTQYFGPGTRLTVL.

This clonotype was counted only a few times. The chain combines TRBV9 with TRBJ2-6, with D unclear. V lost 1 base, J lost 0 bases, and 8 bases lay in between. Germline loops: CDR1 SGDLS, CDR2 YYNGEE. This CDR3 has 16 residues. In DNA form, the CDR3 reads TGTGCCAGCAGCGTACAGCCCTCCTCTGGGGCCAACGTCCTGACTTTC. Its translation: CASSVQPSSGANVLTF.